The subject of this entry is one T cell receptor beta chain. The data stem from a study of blood T cell repertoires in COVID-19. Study background: Spain, Italy and the United States supplied samples that represented acute and convalescent COVID-19. PBMCs, B-cell-depleted T cells, or T cells provided the cDNA or gDNA that made up the material.

This CDR3 comprises 13 residues. Germline assignment: CDR1 SGHAT and CDR2 FQNNGV. V lost 8 bases and J lost 3; bases outside the gene matches: 5. As processed by the authors: Reference gene primer amplification gave estimated nucleated cell counts. Clones were sequenced by immunoSEQ multiplex PCR, and TCRdb holds only the in-frame ones, with some missing. The DNA gave D and trimming, while V, J and clone size come from that table. The data show some 300,000 clones, around 89% seen once. V gene TRBV11-2 combines with J gene TRBJ1-2; TRBD1 aligns across 8 bases. The material sequenced was peripheral blood. The TCR sequence derives from a woman aged 25 to 39 who had recovered from COVID-19. CDR3 loop: CASSATGDYGYTF. The CDR3 DNA is TGTGCCAGCTCAGCGACAGGGGACTATGGCTACACCTTC.